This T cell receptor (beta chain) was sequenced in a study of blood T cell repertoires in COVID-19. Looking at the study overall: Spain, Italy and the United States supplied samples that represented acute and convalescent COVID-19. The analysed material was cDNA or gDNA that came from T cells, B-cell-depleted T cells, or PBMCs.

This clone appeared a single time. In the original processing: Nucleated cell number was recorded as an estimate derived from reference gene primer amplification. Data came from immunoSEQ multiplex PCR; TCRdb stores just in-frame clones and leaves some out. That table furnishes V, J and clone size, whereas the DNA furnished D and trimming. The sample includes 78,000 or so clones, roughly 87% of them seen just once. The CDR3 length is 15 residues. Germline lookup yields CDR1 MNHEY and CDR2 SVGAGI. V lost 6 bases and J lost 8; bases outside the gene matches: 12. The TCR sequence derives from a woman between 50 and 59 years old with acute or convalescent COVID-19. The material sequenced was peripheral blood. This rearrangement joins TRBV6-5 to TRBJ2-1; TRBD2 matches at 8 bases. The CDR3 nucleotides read TGTGCCAGCAGCAAAGCGGGAGTTTCCCGTGATGAGCAGTTCTTC. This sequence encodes CASSKAGVSRDEQFF.